This T cell receptor beta chain was identified during a study of blood T cell repertoires in COVID-19. Overall study context: Sources were T cells, B-cell-depleted T cells, or PBMCs; the material itself was cDNA or gDNA.

Germline CDR1 and CDR2: SNHLY and FYNNEI. The CDR3 spans 15 residues. J lost 4 bases, V lost 5 bases, and 5 bases had no gene match. Authors' methods: Estimation of nucleated cell counts was performed using reference gene primer amplification. Libraries were prepared by immunoSEQ multiplex PCR; TCRdb keeps only in-frame clonotypes and omits some of them. V and J calls and clone size are as listed in that table; D and trimming were resolved from the DNA. The table has 250,000 to 300,000 clones, more than 70% seen once. The chain recombines TRBV2 with TRBJ2-2; 9 nucleotides agree with TRBD1. Sequencing input: peripheral blood. The TCR comes from a woman in her twenties or thirties with COVID-19, enrolled during active disease. The CDR3 region is CASSRQGVATGELFF. The CDR3 nucleotides read TGTGCCAGCAGTAGACAGGGGGTAGCCACCGGGGAGCTGTTTTTT.